The clone carrying this TCR beta chain is a singleton in its sample. An end of the junction differs from the germline gene, which may be a read error. The CDR3 is 14 amino acids. Germline-derived CDR1 and CDR2 are SNHLY and FYNNEI. The record originates from a study of T-cell reconstitution after alpha-beta-depleted transplantation in children. TCRbeta library preparation incorporated unique molecular identifiers. Each CDR3 protein is one row after TCRdb ran MiXCR on the PCR reads. The table has fewer than 550,000 distinct CDR3 sequences, roughly a tenth seen once. This chain connects TRBV2 to TRBJ2-7; TRBD1 might be the D (5 bases). The receptor was isolated from a human donor who donated a stem cell graft to a child with acute myeloid leukemia. The sequences come from PBMCs from the stem cell graft donor, collected from the stem cell graft. The CDR3 DNA is TGTGCCAGCAGGGAAGGACAAAGTTGGGGCGAGCAGTACTTC. This sequence encodes CASREGQSWGEQYF. Using reference TRBV2 and TRBJ2-7 for the parts outside the CDR3, the full variable domain is EPEVTQTPSHQVTQMGQEVILRCVPISNHLYFYWYRQILGQKVEFLVSFYNNEISEKSEIFDDQFSVERPDGSNFTLKIRSTKLEDSAMYFCASREGQSWGEQYFGPGTRLTVT.